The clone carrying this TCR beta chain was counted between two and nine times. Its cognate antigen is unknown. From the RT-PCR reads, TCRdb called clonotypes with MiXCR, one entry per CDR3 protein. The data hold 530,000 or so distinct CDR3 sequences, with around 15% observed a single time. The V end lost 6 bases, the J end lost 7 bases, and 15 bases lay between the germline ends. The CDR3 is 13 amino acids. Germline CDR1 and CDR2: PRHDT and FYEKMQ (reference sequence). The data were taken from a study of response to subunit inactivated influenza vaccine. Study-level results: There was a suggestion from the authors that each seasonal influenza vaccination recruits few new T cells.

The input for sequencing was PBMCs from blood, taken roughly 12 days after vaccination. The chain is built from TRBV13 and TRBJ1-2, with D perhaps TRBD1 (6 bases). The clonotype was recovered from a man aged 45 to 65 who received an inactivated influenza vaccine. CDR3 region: CASRHPQGGGYTF. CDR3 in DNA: TGTGCCAGCAGGCATCCACAGGGAGGTGGCTACACCTTC.